This T cell receptor beta chain is from a study of cytomegalovirus exposure and HLA in healthy donors. Participants comprised healthy donors of bone marrow. Primers for the PCR totalled 60 Vbeta and 13 Jbeta. The repertoire was sequenced with immunoSEQ multiplex PCR; TCRdb's copy has only in-frame clones and lacks some. Of about 90,000 clones listed, roughly 83% were seen once; the top ten hold 2.1%. In the case of this clone: The antigen remains unidentified.

The length of the CDR3 is 14 residues. Between the trimmed V and J ends, which lost 4 bases and 7 bases, there was a span of 16 bases. CDR1 MNHEY and CDR2 SMNVEV come from the germline V gene (reference sequence). Study-wide results and caveats: Owing to their indistinguishability, certain V segments, notably TRBV6-2 and TRBV6-3, were excluded. TCR beta sequences reportedly predicted most subjects' HLA-A and HLA-B alleles accurately. As a later analysis revealed, the rate of TCR association differed by HLA locus, with DRB1 most and HLA-C fewest.

The clonotype was recovered from a man aged 18 to 35 in good health and CMV-seronegative. The chain has TRBV27 and TRBJ1-2; D uncertain. The sequencing sample was made of PBMCs. CDR3 sequence (DNA): TGTGCCAGCAGTTCCCGGGGAGGGCAGAGTGGCTACACCTTC. Translated: CASSSRGGQSGYTF.